Below are 9 T cell receptor beta chains sequenced from a single sample in a study of blood T cell repertoires in COVID-19. Profiled with immunoSEQ multiplex PCR; TCRdb holds only in-frame clones, not every one. The sample carries under 300,000 clones, around 86% recorded once. Sequenced input: peripheral blood. The receptors were gathered from a man aged 30-40 years who had recovered from COVID-19.

The V gene is TRBV20-1, the J gene TRBJ2-4, with D possibly TRBD1 on 6 matching bases. Trimming pared 4 bases from V and 0 bases from J, leaving 19 bases between. The CDR3 length is 17 residues. Germline V lookup: CDR1 DFQATT, CDR2 SNEGSKA (reference sequence). The CDR3 nucleotides are TGCAGTGCTAATGAAAGGGGGAAAGACCTAGCCAAAAACATTCAGTACTTC. It translates to CSANERGKDLAKNIQYF.

V and J are TRBV7-2 and TRBJ1-5, with TRBD1 matching 7 bases. The V and J ends lost 1 base and 0 bases, in that order; junction bases with no gene match: 6. There are 17 residues in the CDR3. The germline V gene encodes CDR1 SGHTA and CDR2 FQGNSA. The CDR3 nucleotides read TGTGCCAGCAGCTTAGTTGGAGGGGGCAATAGCAATCAGCCCCAGCATTTT. Its protein product is CASSLVGGGNSNQPQHF.

The rearrangement links TRBV7-8 to TRBJ1-2; possible D gene TRBD1, 6 bases. With 5 bases removed from V and 5 bases from J, the gap between germline ends came to 12 bases. The length of the CDR3 is 13 residues. Germline lookup yields CDR1 SGHVS and CDR2 FQNEAQ. The CDR3, as DNA: TGTGCCAGCAGCACCGAAACAGGGTATGGCTACACCTTC. This codes for CASSTETGYGYTF.

This sequence joins TRBV27 and TRBJ1-6, with unresolved D. The germline gives CDR1 MNHEY, CDR2 SMNVEV (reference sequence). CDR3 size: 17 residues. V shed 3 bases and J shed 7 bases, with 19 bases lying between them. The CDR3 sequence: CASSLSRGATGNSPLHF. The CDR3 region has the DNA TGTGCCAGCAGTTTGAGTCGGGGTGCAACTGGGAATTCACCCCTCCACTTT.

The chain recombines TRBV9 with TRBJ1-1; D is ambiguous. Germline V gives CDR1 SGDLS, CDR2 YYNGEE. The CDR3 extends over 15 amino acids. V dropped 0 bases and J dropped 2 bases, with 11 bases sitting between them. The CDR3 DNA follows: TGTGCCAGCAGCGTAGGAGCAAATTCAAACACTGAAGCTTTCTTT. As protein: CASSVGANSNTEAFF.

This chain connects TRBV30 to TRBJ2-5; TRBD2 agrees at 8 bases. Losses at the gene ends were 0 bases for V and 5 bases for J; bases not matched to a gene: 5. The CDR3 has 14 amino acids. Germline CDR1 and CDR2: GTSNPN and SVGIG (reference sequence). The CDR3, as DNA: TGTGCCTGGAGTGTACAGGCGGGGGGTGAGACCCAGTACTTC. Translating it yields CAWSVQAGGETQYF.

The chain joins TRBV7-9 to TRBJ2-7, with D unresolved. The CDR3 length is 17 residues. The ends were cut back, 0 bases at V and 3 bases at J, with 18 bases in the middle. Germline V gives CDR1 SEHNR, CDR2 FQNEAQ (reference sequence). The CDR3 DNA is TGTGCCAGCAGCTTAGCGTCCGCCCCCACGCAACACTACGAGCAGTACTTC. Its translation: CASSLASAPTQHYEQYF.

The CDR3 DNA sequence: TGTGCCATCACTTCACAGGGGCCCAATAATTCACCCCTCCACTTT. This sequence encodes CAITSQGPNNSPLHF. The V call is TRBV10-3, the J call TRBJ1-6, with TRBD1 matching 7 bases. With 7 bases clipped from V and 5 bases from J, the junction kept 8 bases outside the gene matches. Per the germline V gene, CDR1 is ENHRY and CDR2 is SYGVKD. The CDR3 has 15 amino acids.

The chain is built from TRBV20-1 and TRBJ1-2; 8 bases line up with TRBD1. The J segment lost 6 bases and the V segment lost 3 bases, leaving 6 bases of the junction unmatched. CDR3 length: 13 residues. Germline CDR1 reads DFQATT; CDR2 reads SNEGSKA (reference sequence). The CDR3 here is CSASRTGKDGYTF. As DNA, the CDR3 is TGCAGTGCTAGTAGGACAGGGAAGGATGGCTACACCTTC.